This T cell receptor beta chain was recorded in a study of cytomegalovirus exposure and HLA in healthy donors. In the study overall: Per a later analysis, the approximately 690 first-cohort and 100 to 150 validation repertoires shared one platform.

The CDR3 has 16 residues. V was pared by 5 bases and J by 5 bases, with 9 bases of the junction left unmatched. The germline CDR1 and CDR2 sequences are SGHTA and FQGNSA. Libraries were prepared by immunoSEQ multiplex PCR; TCRdb keeps only in-frame clonotypes and omits some of them. The data show 55,000 to 70,000 clones, roughly 90% seen once. The genes are TRBV7-2 and TRBJ1-3; TRBD1 agrees at 10 bases. The specimen sequenced was PBMCs. This TCR derives from a woman aged 30 to 39 in good health and CMV-seronegative. CDR3 DNA sequence: TGTGCCAGCAGCGGGAATCCGGGACAGGGGCGAAACACCATATATTTT. It codes for CASSGNPGQGRNTIYF.